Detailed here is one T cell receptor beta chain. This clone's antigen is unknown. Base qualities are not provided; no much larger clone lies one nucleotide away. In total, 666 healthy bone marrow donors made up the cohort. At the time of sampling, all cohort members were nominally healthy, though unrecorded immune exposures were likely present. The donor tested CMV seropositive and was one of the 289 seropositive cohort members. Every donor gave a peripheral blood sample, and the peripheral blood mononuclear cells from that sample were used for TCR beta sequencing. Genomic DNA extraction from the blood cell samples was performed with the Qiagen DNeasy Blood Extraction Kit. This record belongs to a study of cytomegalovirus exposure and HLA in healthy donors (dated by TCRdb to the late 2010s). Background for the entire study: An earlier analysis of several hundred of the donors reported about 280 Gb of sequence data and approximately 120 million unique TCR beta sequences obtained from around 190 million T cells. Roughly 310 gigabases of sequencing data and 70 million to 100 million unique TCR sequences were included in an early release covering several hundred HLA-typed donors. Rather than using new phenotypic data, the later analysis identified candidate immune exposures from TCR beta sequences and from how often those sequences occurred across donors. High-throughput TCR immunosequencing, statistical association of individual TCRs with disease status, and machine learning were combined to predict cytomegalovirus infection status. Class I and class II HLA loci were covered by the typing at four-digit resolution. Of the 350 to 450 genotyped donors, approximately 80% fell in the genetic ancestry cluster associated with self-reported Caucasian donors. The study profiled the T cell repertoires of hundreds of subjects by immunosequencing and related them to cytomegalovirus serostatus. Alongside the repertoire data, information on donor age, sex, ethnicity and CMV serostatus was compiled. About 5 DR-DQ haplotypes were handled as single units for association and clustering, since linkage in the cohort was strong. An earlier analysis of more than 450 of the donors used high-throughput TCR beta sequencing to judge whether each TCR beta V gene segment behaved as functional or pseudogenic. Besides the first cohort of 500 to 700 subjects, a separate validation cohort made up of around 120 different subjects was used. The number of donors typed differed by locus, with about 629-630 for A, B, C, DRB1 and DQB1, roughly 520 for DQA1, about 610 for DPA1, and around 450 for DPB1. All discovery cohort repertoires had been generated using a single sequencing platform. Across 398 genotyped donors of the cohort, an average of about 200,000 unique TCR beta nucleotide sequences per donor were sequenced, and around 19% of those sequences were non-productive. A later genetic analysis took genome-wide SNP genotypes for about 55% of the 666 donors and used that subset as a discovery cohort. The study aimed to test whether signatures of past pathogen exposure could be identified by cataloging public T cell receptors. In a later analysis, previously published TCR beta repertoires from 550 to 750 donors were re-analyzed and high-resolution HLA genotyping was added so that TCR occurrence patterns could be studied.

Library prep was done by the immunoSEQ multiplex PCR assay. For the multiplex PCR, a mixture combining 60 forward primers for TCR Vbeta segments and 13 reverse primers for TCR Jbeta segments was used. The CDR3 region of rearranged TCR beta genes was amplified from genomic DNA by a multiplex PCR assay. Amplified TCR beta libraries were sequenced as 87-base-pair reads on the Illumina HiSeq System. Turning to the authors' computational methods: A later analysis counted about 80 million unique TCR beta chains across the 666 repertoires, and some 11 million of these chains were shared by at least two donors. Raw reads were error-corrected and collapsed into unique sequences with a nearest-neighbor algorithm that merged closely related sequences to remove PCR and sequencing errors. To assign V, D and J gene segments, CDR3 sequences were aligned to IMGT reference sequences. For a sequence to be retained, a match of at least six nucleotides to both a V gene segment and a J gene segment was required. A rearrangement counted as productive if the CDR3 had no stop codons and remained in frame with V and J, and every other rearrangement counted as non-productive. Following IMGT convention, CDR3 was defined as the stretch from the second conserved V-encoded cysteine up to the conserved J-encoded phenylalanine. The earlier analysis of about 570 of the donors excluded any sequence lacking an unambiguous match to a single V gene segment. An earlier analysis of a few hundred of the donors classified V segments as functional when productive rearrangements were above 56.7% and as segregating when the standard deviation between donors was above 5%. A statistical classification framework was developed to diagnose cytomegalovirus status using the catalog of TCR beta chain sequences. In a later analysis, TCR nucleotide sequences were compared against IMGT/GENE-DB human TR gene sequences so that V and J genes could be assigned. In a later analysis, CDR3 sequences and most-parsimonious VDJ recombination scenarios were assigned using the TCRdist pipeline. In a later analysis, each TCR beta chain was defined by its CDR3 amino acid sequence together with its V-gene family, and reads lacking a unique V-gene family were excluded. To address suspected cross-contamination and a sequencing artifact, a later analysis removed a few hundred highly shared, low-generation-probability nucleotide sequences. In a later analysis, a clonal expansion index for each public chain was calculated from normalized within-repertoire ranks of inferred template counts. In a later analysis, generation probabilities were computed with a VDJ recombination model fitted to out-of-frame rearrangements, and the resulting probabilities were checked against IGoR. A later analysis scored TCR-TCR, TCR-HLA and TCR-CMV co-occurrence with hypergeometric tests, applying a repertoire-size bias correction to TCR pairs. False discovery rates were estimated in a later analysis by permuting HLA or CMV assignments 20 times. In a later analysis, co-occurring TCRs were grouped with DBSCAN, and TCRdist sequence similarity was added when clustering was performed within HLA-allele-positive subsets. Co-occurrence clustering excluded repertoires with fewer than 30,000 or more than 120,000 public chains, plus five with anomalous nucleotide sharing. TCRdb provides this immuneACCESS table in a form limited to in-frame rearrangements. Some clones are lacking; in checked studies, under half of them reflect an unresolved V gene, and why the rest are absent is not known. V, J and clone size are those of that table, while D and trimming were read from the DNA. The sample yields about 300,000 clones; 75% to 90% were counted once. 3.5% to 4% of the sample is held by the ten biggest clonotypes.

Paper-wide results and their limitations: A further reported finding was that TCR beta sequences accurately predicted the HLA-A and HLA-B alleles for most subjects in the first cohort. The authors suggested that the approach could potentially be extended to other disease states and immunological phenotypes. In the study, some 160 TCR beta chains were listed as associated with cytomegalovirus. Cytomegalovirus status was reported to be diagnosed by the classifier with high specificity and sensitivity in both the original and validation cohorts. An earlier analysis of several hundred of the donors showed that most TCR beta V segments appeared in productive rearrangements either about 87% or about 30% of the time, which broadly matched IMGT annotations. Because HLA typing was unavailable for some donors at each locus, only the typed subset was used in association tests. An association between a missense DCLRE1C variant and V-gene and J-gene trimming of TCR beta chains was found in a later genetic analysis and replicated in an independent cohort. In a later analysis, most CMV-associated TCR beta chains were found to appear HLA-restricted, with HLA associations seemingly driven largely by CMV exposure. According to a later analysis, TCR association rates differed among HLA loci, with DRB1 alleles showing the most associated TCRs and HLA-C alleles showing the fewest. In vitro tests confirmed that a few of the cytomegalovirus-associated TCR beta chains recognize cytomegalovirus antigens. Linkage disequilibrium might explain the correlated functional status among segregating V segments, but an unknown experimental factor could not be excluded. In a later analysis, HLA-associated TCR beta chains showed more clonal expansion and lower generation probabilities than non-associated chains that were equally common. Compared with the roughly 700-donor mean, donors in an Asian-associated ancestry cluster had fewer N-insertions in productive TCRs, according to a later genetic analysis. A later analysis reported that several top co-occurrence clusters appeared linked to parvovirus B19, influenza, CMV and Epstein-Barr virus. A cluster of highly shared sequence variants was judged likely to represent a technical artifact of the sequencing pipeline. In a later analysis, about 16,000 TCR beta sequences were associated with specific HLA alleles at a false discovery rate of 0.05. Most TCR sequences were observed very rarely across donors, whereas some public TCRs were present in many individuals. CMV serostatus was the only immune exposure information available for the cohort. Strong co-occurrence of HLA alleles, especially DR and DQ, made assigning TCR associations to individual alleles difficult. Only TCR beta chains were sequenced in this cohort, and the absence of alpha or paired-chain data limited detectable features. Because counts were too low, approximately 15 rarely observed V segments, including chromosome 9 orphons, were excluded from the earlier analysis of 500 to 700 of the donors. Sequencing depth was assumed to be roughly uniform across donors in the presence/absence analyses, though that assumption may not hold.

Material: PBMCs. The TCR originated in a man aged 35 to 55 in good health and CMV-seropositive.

DNA sequence: TGTGCCAGCTCCCCGACTCCGGGGGGCTCCTACGAGCAGTACTTC. It specifies CASSPTPGGSYEQYF. The chain is encoded by TRBV18 joined to TRBJ2-7, with 7 bases matching TRBD2. The germline V end is reduced by 6 bases and the J end by 0 bases; junction bases left unmatched: 8. Based on the germline V gene, the CDR1 and CDR2 sequences are KGHSH and LQKENI. Including the terminal cysteine and phenylalanine, the CDR3 comprises 15 residues. The sequence is cut down to CDR3 DNA, 45 bases in frame from base 1.